This is a list of T cell receptor beta chains from one sample in a study of tumor-infiltrating lymphocytes in primary liver carcinoma. Each CDR3 protein is one row after TCRdb ran MiXCR on the multiplex PCR reads. The sample has more than 95,000 distinct CDR3 sequences, roughly 80% seen once; the top ten hold under 25%. Specimen: liver tumor tissue from sampling region 3. The source is a man aged 40-49 years with primary liver carcinoma and hepatitis B virus infection. Each CDR3 is given with its conserved first and last residue. The D gene is left open where the match is weak. Some rows mark clone size as missing; the rest say once, few, many or name a class of expanded clone.

CDR3 DNA | CDR3 protein | J gene | clone size | D gene | V gene
TGCAGCATTGGACTAGCGGGAGGGTTCTATGATGAGCAGTTCTTC | CSIGLAGGFYDEQFF | TRBJ2-1 | NA | TRBD2 | TRBV29-1
TGTGCAGCAGCACATGGGGGACTACAAGCTTTCTTT | CAAAHGGLQAFF | TRBJ1-1 | once | NA | TRBV6-6
TGTGCCAGCAGTGTACAGGGACATGGGGCGGTCAAAAACATTCAGTACTTC | CASSVQGHGAVKNIQYF | TRBJ2-4 | NA | NA | TRBV6-1
TGCGCCAGCAGTCAAGATAGCACAGGGAATTCACCCTTCCACTTT | CASSQDSTGNSPFHF | TRBJ1-6 | NA | NA | TRBV4-1
TGCAGCGGAGCAACCCCGAACACTGAAGTCTTCTTT | CSGATPNTEVFF | TRBJ1-1 | NA | NA | TRBV29-1
TGTGCCAGCATCTACGGGACACAGAATTCAGCCCTCCACTTT | CASIYGTQNSALHF | TRBJ1-6 | NA | NA | TRBV5-4
TGCGGCGGGAGAGACAGCCTGAACACTGAAGCTTTTTTT | CGGRDSLNTEAFF | TRBJ1-1 | NA | NA | TRBV29-1
TGTGCCAGCGCCATCTCTGGGCCCAACGTCCTGACTTTC | CASAISGPNVLTF | TRBJ2-6 | NA | NA | TRBV12-3/TRBV12-4
TGTACCAACAGTTACTCGGGGTGGGGAAGCGAGCAGTACTTC | CTNSYSGWGSEQYF | TRBJ2-7 | NA | NA | TRBV6-6
TGTGTCAGCAGTTTTGGGGGGTTGAACACTGAAGCTTTCTTT | CVSSFGGLNTEAFF | TRBJ1-1 | NA | NA | TRBV12-3/TRBV12-4
TGTGCCAGGAACTTGGGAGGTAGCGGAAGGACCGGGGACCTGTTTTTT | CARNLGGSGRTGDLFF | TRBJ2-2 | NA | NA | TRBV5-4
TGTGCCACCAGTGACTCGAGGACAGGGAACAATGGGCAGTTCTTC | CATSDSRTGNNGQFF | TRBJ2-1 | NA | TRBD1 | TRBV24-1
TGCAGTGCTAGAGATCTAACATGGCATTACGAGCAGTACTTC | CSARDLTWHYEQYF | TRBJ2-7 | NA | NA | TRBV20-1
TGTGCCAGCAGCCCCGCCCTTTGGGACGGCAATAGCAATCAGCCCCAGCATTTT | CASSPALWDGNSNQPQHF | TRBJ1-5 | many | NA | TRBV12-3/TRBV12-4
TGTGCCAGCAGGGCCGGGACAGGGGCGTGTGATGACAACACCTTC | CASRAGTGACDDNTF | TRBJ1-2 | NA | TRBD1 | TRBV28
TGCAGTGAGAGCGGGAGGCCCGGGAATGAGCAGTTCTTC | CSESGRPGNEQFF | TRBJ2-1 | NA | TRBD2 | TRBV20-1
TGCAGCGTTGAGCGCGACAGGGGGCGACAAGAGACCCAGTACTTC | CSVERDRGRQETQYF | TRBJ2-5 | once | TRBD1 | TRBV29-1
TGTGCCTGGAACGTAGCGGGAGGTGGGAATGAGCAGTTCTTC | CAWNVAGGGNEQFF | TRBJ2-1 | many | TRBD2 | TRBV30
TGTGCCAGCAGCTCTACCCATGAGCAGTTCTTC | CASSSTHEQFF | TRBJ2-1 | many | NA | TRBV12-3/TRBV12-4
TGTGTCAGCAGTGAAGTTGACACCGGGGAGCTGTTATTT | CVSSEVDTGELLF | TRBJ2-2 | NA | NA | TRBV6-1
TGTGTCAGCAAAAGACTAGGGGAGGGCTACGAGCAGTACTTC | CVSKRLGEGYEQYF | TRBJ2-7 | NA | TRBD2 | TRBV6-2/TRBV6-3
TGCAGCGTGGCCCCCCGCCTGCGGGGGGCTTTTGGCTACACCTTT | CSVAPRLRGAFGYTF | TRBJ1-2 | NA | NA | TRBV29-1
TGTACCAGCAGGGGGAAGCGATCCTACGAGCTATACTTC | CTSRGKRSYELYF | TRBJ2-7 | NA | TRBD1 | TRBV11-1
TGTGCCAGCAGCCAAGAAACGGGAGAACGCAATGAGCAATTCTTC | CASSQETGERNEQFF | TRBJ2-1 | NA | NA | TRBV4-2
TGTGCCAGCAGTGAATTTGCTAGCACCGGGGAGCTGTTTTTT | CASSEFASTGELFF | TRBJ2-2 | NA | NA | TRBV2
TGTGCCTGCCCCGGCTGGACAGGGTCGGCGGATGGCTGCACCTTC | CACPGWTGSADGCTF | TRBJ1-2 | NA | TRBD1 | TRBV30
TGTGCCGACAGCTTTCCAGGGGCTAGCGGAACCAAGAACATTCAGTACTTC | CADSFPGASGTKNIQYF | TRBJ2-4 | NA | NA | TRBV11-1
TGCGGGACGGACACCTCTGGAAACACCTTATATTTT | CGTDTSGNTLYF | TRBJ1-3 | NA | NA | TRBV29-1
TGTGCCAGCAGTTCGGCAGAGAGGAAGACTGAAGCCTTCTTT | CASSSAERKTEAFF | TRBJ1-1 | once | NA | TRBV12-3/TRBV12-4
TGTGCCATCCGCCATCGCGGATCCTCTGGAAACACCATATATTTT | CAIRHRGSSGNTIYF | TRBJ1-3 | NA | NA | TRBV14
TGCGACAGCATCCAAGAGCCAGGGGAAAACACCGGGGAGCTGTTTTTT | CDSIQEPGENTGELFF | TRBJ2-2 | NA | NA | TRBV4-1
TGCAGCGTTGTGAGTAGTGTTAGTCAACCCCAGCATTTT | CSVVSSVSQPQHF | TRBJ1-5 | NA | NA | TRBV29-1
TGTGCCAGCAGCTCTGACCCGACTAGCTATGAGCAGTTCTTC | CASSSDPTSYEQFF | TRBJ2-1 | NA | TRBD2 | TRBV6-2/TRBV6-3
TGTGCCTGGAGTGCGGTTAATAAATCACCCCTCCACTTT | CAWSAVNKSPLHF | TRBJ1-6 | NA | NA | TRBV30
TGCGGCGTACCGACAGGGTCCAATGAGAAGTTCTTC | CGVPTGSNEKFF | TRBJ2-1 | NA | TRBD1 | TRBV29-1
TGTGCCAGTAGCCCGAACGGGAGTGGTAATGAGCAGTTCTTC | CASSPNGSGNEQFF | TRBJ2-1 | few | NA | TRBV6-1
TGTGCCAGCATCAGGAAGAGTACAGATACGCAGTATTTT | CASIRKSTDTQYF | TRBJ2-3 | NA | NA | TRBV6-6
TGTGCCAGCAGCCGCGACGGATATAGCAATCAGCCCCAGCATTTC | CASSRDGYSNQPQHF | TRBJ1-5 | NA | NA | TRBV5-4
TGCGCCAGCAGCCAAGATAGGAGTGGGTTTCACATTAAGCAGTTCTTC | CASSQDRSGFHIKQFF | TRBJ2-1 | NA | NA | TRBV4-3
TGTGCCAGTAGCCAAGGTTCGCAGTCATCCTCCTACGGGCAGTATTTC | CASSQGSQSSSYGQYF | TRBJ2-7 | NA | NA | TRBV14
TGTGCCAGCAGTCTCTCGACGGGAAGGTCGAATACGCAGTATTTT | CASSLSTGRSNTQYF | TRBJ2-3 | NA | NA | TRBV6-5
TGTGCCAGCAACCCCGGGGCAGAGGACTGGAATGAGCAGTTCTTC | CASNPGAEDWNEQFF | TRBJ2-1 | NA | NA | TRBV28
TGTGCCGGCGGGGCATACTCCTATAATTCACCCCTCCACTTT | CAGGAYSYNSPLHF | TRBJ1-6 | NA | NA | TRBV2
TGCGGCGCCCGGACCGCAAGCGACTACACCTTC | CGARTASDYTF | TRBJ1-2 | NA | NA | TRBV29-1
TGTGCCAGCAACCAAGAGGCTAGCGGGACGGACGAGCGGTACTTC | CASNQEASGTDERYF | TRBJ2-7 | NA | TRBD2 | TRBV4-2
TGTGCCGGCAGCGTAACTATCGGAGCTAGGTCCGAGCAGTACTTC | CAGSVTIGARSEQYF | TRBJ2-7 | NA | NA | TRBV7-8
TGTGCCAGGAGCTCACTAGCGGGAGAGTACAATGAGCAGTTCTTC | CARSSLAGEYNEQFF | TRBJ2-1 | NA | TRBD2 | TRBV6-5
TGTGCCAGCAGCTTCTGGGACAGCGGGGAGTTGTTTTTT | CASSFWDSGELFF | TRBJ2-2 | NA | NA | TRBV11-1
TGTGCCAGCAGCTTGGCTCTCGACTACGAGCAGTATTTC | CASSLALDYEQYF | TRBJ2-7 | NA | NA | TRBV7-8
TGTGCCAGCAGCTTCCGCGACAGGATTGTCAACTATGGCTACACCTTC | CASSFRDRIVNYGYTF | TRBJ1-2 | NA | NA | TRBV5-6